A selection of T cell receptor beta chains follows, all from one sample in a study of cytotoxic CD8 clonotypes in ibrutinib-treated CLL. Using immunoSEQ multiplex PCR, the repertoire was profiled, and TCRdb retains in-frame clones only, with some absent. This sample has about 97,000 clones, with approximately 80% found just once. The material was PBMCs, obtained after 24 months of ibrutinib treatment. These receptors were collected from a human donor with chronic lymphocytic leukemia. CDR3s include the opening cysteine and the closing phenylalanine or tryptophan. The D gene is left open where the match is weak. Size is stated for part of the rows, as once, few or many counts, or as a class when the clone is expanded.

>NA|TRBV15|TRBJ2-1|NA
CATSRDGQATNEQFF
TGTGCCACCAGCAGAGACGGGCAGGCTACCAATGAGCAGTTCTTC
>NA|TRBV6-5|TRBJ1-5|NA
CASSHDYSNQPQHF
TGTGCCAGCAGTCACGATTATAGCAATCAGCCCCAGCATTTT
>NA|TRBV18|TRBJ2-7|NA
CASSPPRPLGLSSYEQYF
TGTGCCAGCTCACCCCCCCGACCGCTAGGGCTCAGCTCCTACGAGCAGTACTTC
>NA|TRBV4-2|TRBJ1-1|NA
CASLGPDPTEAFF
TGTGCCAGCCTCGGACCGGACCCGACTGAAGCTTTCTTT
>NA|TRBV5-1|TRBJ1-3|TRBD1
CASRYNTGGTGNTIYF
TGCGCCAGCAGATATAACACAGGGGGAACTGGAAACACCATATATTTT
>NA|TRBV28|TRBJ1-1|TRBD1
CASSLGGGGVQAFF
TGTGCCAGCAGTTTAGGGGGAGGGGGCGTCCAAGCTTTCTTT
>NA|TRBV19|TRBJ1-1|NA
CASRQGLNTEAFF
TGTGCCAGTAGGCAGGGGCTGAACACTGAAGCTTTCTTT
>NA|TRBV28|TRBJ1-2|TRBD1
CASSEGGADYGYTF
TGTGCCAGCAGTGAAGGGGGCGCTGACTATGGCTACACCTTC
>NA|TRBV7-9|TRBJ2-2|NA
CASIYRDNGHGELFF
TGTGCCAGCATCTACCGGGACAACGGGCACGGGGAGCTGTTTTTT
>NA|TRBV5-4|TRBJ2-5|NA
CASRPGQIEQETQYF
TGTGCCAGCAGACCTGGACAGATAGAACAAGAGACCCAGTACTTC
>few|TRBV18|TRBJ1-6|TRBD1
CASSPSRGLSPLHF
TGTGCCAGCTCACCTTCTAGGGGGCTTTCACCCCTCCACTTT
>NA|TRBV27|TRBJ1-5|NA
CASSLTGNQPQHF
TGTGCCAGCAGTTTAACCGGCAATCAGCCCCAGCATTTT
>NA|TRBV4-2|TRBJ2-7|TRBD1
CASSQTWDRSYEQYF
TGTGCCAGCAGCCAAACATGGGACAGAAGCTACGAGCAGTACTTC
>NA|TRBV19|TRBJ2-7|NA
CASSISGSRYEQYF
TGTGCCAGTAGTATTTCCGGGAGTCGGTACGAGCAGTACTTC
>NA|TRBV7-2|TRBJ1-5|TRBD1
CASSLARGNQPQHF
TGTGCCAGCAGCTTAGCCAGGGGGAATCAGCCCCAGCATTTT
>NA|TRBV4-3|TRBJ2-2|NA
CASSHQVGTGELFF
TGCGCCAGCAGCCACCAAGTAGGGACCGGGGAGCTGTTTTTT
>NA|TRBV7-9|TRBJ1-4|NA
CASSRNRAHADEKLFF
TGTGCCAGCAGCCGCAATAGGGCTCATGCCGATGAAAAACTGTTTTTT
>NA|TRBV11-2|TRBJ2-2|NA
CASSLEVPGELFF
TGTGCCAGCAGCTTAGAAGTACCCGGGGAGCTGTTTTTT
>NA|TRBV7-6|TRBJ2-7|NA
CASSLDSEQYF
TGTGCCAGCAGCTTAGATAGCGAGCAGTACTTC
>NA|TRBV5-1|TRBJ2-3|TRBD1
CASSLSTGTAGTVATDTQYF
TGCGCCAGCAGCTTATCCACCGGGACAGCCGGAACCGTAGCCACAGATACGCAGTATTTT
>NA|TRBV6-6|TRBJ1-1|NA
CASSYGFKRGPEAFF
TGTGCCAGCAGTTACGGGTTCAAACGAGGGCCTGAAGCTTTCTTT